The 15 T cell receptor beta chains listed next were all sequenced from one sample in a study of blood T cells in healthy people across ages. Combining a sample-barcoded 5' primer with a J-beta primer mix, a second PCR ran for about 7 to 11 cycles. TCRdb redid the calling of the 5' RACE reads with MiXCR, one entry per CDR3 protein. The profile covers about 780,000 distinct CDR3 sequences, with 25% to 30% appearing a single time and approximately 2.9% taken by the ten largest. These data were also reused for a study on T cells of mothers and their children.

The specimen sequenced was blood. The receptors come from a boy between 5 and 17 years old in good health.

V usage is TRBV20-1 and J usage is TRBJ2-7; no reliable D call. The germline gives CDR1 DFQATT, CDR2 SNEGSKA (reference sequence). Trimming took off 0 bases at V and 3 bases at J, with 6 bases between the two ends. The CDR3 covers 12 residues. As DNA, the CDR3 is TGCAGTGCTAGAGATGGTGGCTACGAGCAGTACTTC. It codes for CSARDGGYEQYF.

This clonotype has more than one count but fewer than ten. This sequence joins TRBV6-6 and TRBJ1-1; the D is unclear. CDR3 length: 13 residues. Trimming pared 4 bases from V and 0 bases from J, leaving 6 bases between. Germline-derived CDR1 and CDR2 are MNHNY and SVGAGI (reference sequence). The CDR3 protein is CASSSKMNTEAFF. Here the CDR3 DNA reads TGTGCCAGCAGTTCGAAGATGAACACTGAAGCTTTCTTT.

The V call is TRBV6-1, the J call TRBJ1-5; D remains ambiguous. V was trimmed by 7 bases and J by 0 bases, leaving 13 bases between them. The CDR3 runs 15 residues. Germline V gives CDR1 MNHNS, CDR2 SASEGT. The CDR3: CASTSDPYSNQPQHF. The CDR3 bases are TGTGCCAGCACCTCGGACCCTTATAGCAATCAGCCCCAGCATTTT.

In regard to this clonotype: Relative to the germline gene, one junction end is altered; a read error may explain this. This chain joins TRBV12-3 or TRBV12-4 and TRBJ2-7; 7 bases line up with TRBD1. This CDR3 region has 12 residues. The CDR3 spells CASSPPGQVPLF. DNA for the CDR3: TGTGCCAGCAGTCCCCCAGGACAGGTTCCTTTATTC.

This rearrangement joins TRBV12-3 or TRBV12-4 to TRBJ2-2; D unresolved. With 3 bases removed from V and 1 base from J, the gap between germline ends came to 12 bases. The CDR3 runs 16 residues. In nucleotides, the CDR3 is TGTGCCAGCAGTTTCCCTCAAACCGAGAACACCGGGGAGCTGTTTTTT. Protein product: CASSFPQTENTGELFF.

Worth noting for this clonotype: One junction end disagrees with the germline gene, perhaps due to a read error. This sequence joins TRBV28 and TRBJ1-1, with D maybe TRBD1 (6 bases). CDR1 MDHEN and CDR2 SYDVKM come from the germline V gene. CDR3 size: 16 residues. The CDR3 nucleotides are TGTGCCAGCAGTTTTTTCGGGAGGGGGATGAACACTGAAGCTTTCTTC. Amino acid sequence: CASSFFGRGMNTEAFF.

This clonotype has a handful of counts. The chain has TRBV6-1 and TRBJ2-7, with TRBD1 identical over 7 bases. The ends lost 3 bases at V and 6 bases at J; junction bases unmatched: 2. The CDR3 runs to 12 residues. The germline V gene encodes CDR1 MNHNS and CDR2 SASEGT. The CDR3 DNA follows: TGTGCCAGCAGTGAGTACAGGGGCGAGCAGTACTTC. This translates into CASSEYRGEQYF.

The sample holds a few counts of this clonotype. The V and J genes are TRBV4-2 and TRBJ1-5; D gene unclear. Germline V lookup: CDR1 LGHNA, CDR2 YNFKEQ. This CDR3 is built from 13 residues. Trimming removed 2 bases at V and 9 bases at J, with 11 bases between. Written as DNA, the CDR3 is TGTGCCAGCAGCCAACGCAACGGGAGGCCCCAGCATTTT. This codes for CASSQRNGRPQHF.

A remark on this clonotype: Since no conserved phenylalanine or tryptophan closes the CDR3, a read error is the likely cause. This chain joins TRBV20-1 and TRBJ1-2; D gene uncertain. CDR3 length: 11 amino acids. The V and J ends lost 6 bases and 8 bases respectively, with 13 bases between them. The germline gives CDR1 DFQATT, CDR2 SNEGSKA (reference sequence). In DNA form, the CDR3 reads TGCAGTGCGATCCGGGTTAGCGGCTACACCCTC. It is translated as CSAIRVSGYTL.

This rearrangement joins TRBV28 to TRBJ1-1; D ambiguous. V lost 3 bases, J lost 8 bases, and 16 bases lay in between. This CDR3 has 14 residues. The germline gives CDR1 MDHEN, CDR2 SYDVKM. CDR3 sequence (DNA): TGTGCCAGCAGTTTCATCGATGGGCGCAGAGAAGCTTTCTTT. Translating it yields CASSFIDGRREAFF.

This clonotype was observed a few times. The chain couples TRBV19 to TRBJ1-4, with a tentative D call TRBD1 (6 bases). V was cut by 7 bases and J by 7 bases, with 22 bases left in between. Per germline, CDR1 LNHDA and CDR2 SQIVND (reference sequence). The length of the CDR3 is 16 residues. As DNA, the CDR3 is TGTGCCAGTACCTTCCCTGGAGGGGGGTCCGGTGAAAAACTGTTTTTT. Residues: CASTFPGGGSGEKLFF. Full variable domain (remainder filled in from reference TRBV19 and TRBJ1-4): DGGITQSPKYLFRKEGQNVTLSCEQNLNHDAMYWYRQDPGQGLRLIYYSQIVNDFQKGDIAEGYSVSREKKESFPLTVTSAQKNPTAFYLCASTFPGGGSGEKLFFGSGTQLSVL.

The chain recombines TRBV12-3 or TRBV12-4 with TRBJ2-7; tentatively, D is TRBD2 (6 bases). Trimming shortened V by 5 bases and J by 2 bases, and 13 bases separated the two germline ends. The CDR3 has 14 residues. Written as DNA, the CDR3 is TGTGCCAGCAGTGTTCGTGGGGGGACCTACGAGCAGTACTTC. Protein product: CASSVRGGTYEQYF.

This clonotype has only a few counts. The chain carries TRBV24-1 and TRBJ2-1, with 8 bases fitting TRBD1. V dropped 10 bases and J dropped 7; count of bases not matched to a gene: 8. CDR1 and CDR2 (germline): KGHDR, SFDVKD. The CDR3 runs 13 residues. CDR3 residues: CATKDREANEQFF. The CDR3 DNA follows: TGTGCCACTAAGGACAGGGAGGCGAATGAGCAGTTCTTC.

This clonotype turned up a few times. One end of the junction fails to match germline, which may point to a read error. This chain links TRBV6-2 or TRBV6-3 with TRBJ2-2; D possibly matches TRBD1 or TRBD2 (6 bases each). This CDR3 region has 15 residues. From germline, CDR1 is MNHEY and CDR2 SVGEGT. This CDR3 is CASYATGAWTGEPFF. The DNA for the CDR3 is TGTGCCAGTTATGCAACGGGGGCTTGGACCGGGGAGCCGTTTTTT.

The gene calls are TRBV30 and TRBJ2-7; D could derive from TRBD1 or TRBD2 (5 bases each). The CDR3 has 13 residues. CDR1 is GTSNPN and CDR2 is SVGIG in the germline V gene (reference sequence). V lost 3 bases and J 4 bases, leaving 13 bases between the germline ends. The CDR3 protein is CAWRPGRDYEQYF. The CDR3 DNA sequence: TGTGCCTGGAGACCGGGACGGGATTACGAGCAGTACTTC.